This T cell receptor beta chain came from a study of response to subunit inactivated influenza vaccine. Study-level findings and limits: Each seasonal influenza vaccination, the authors suggested, recruits few new T cells.

This CDR3 is 14 amino acids long. Trimming cost V 3 bases and J 5 bases, with 13 bases left between them. Germline CDR1 and CDR2: SNHLY and FYNNEI. One entry per CDR3 protein results from TCRdb running MiXCR on the RT-PCR reads. This sample has roughly 710,000 distinct CDR3 sequences; about 14% occur once, and the top ten carry about 7.4%. Concerning this clonotype: Its antigen is still unknown.

This receptor was taken from a man aged 50 or older who received an inactivated influenza vaccine. The sequencing used PBMCs from blood, collected less than 15 days before vaccination. V gene TRBV2 combines with J gene TRBJ2-5; no definite D call. The CDR3 coding sequence is TGTGCCAGCAGTGAGCAGACCTCCCGGGAGACCCAGTACTTC. Translation: CASSEQTSRETQYF.